The sequence of this TCR beta chain was determined in a study of CD8+ T cells in alopecia areata. The sequencing template was cDNA reverse transcribed from extracted RNA. Measured with immunoSEQ multiplex PCR; TCRdb has only the in-frame clones, and not every one. Among about 200,000 clones listed, around three fifths were seen once. Remarks on this clone: Its specificity is not known.

This CDR3 has 14 amino acids. In germline, CDR1 is SGHVT, CDR2 SQSDAQ. The V end lost 3 bases, the J end lost 3 bases, and 11 bases lay between the germline ends. Sorting from PBMCs produced CD4+ and CD8+ T cells. Study-wide results and caveats: Normal skin's resident alphabeta T cells are sequenced alongside lesional scalp T cells. An increase in clonality over normal scalp was evident in lesional scalp, especially alopecia totalis/universalis. With patients, TCR sharing proved less clear than in mice, a difference possibly related to HLA.

V is TRBV7-4 and J is TRBJ1-1; D is uncertain. Sequencing input: CD8+ T cells sorted from blood. The sequence was collected from a human donor in good health. In DNA, the CDR3 is TGTGCCAGCAGCTTTCGGCGGGAGGACACTGAAGCTTTCTTT. Translating it yields CASSFRREDTEAFF.